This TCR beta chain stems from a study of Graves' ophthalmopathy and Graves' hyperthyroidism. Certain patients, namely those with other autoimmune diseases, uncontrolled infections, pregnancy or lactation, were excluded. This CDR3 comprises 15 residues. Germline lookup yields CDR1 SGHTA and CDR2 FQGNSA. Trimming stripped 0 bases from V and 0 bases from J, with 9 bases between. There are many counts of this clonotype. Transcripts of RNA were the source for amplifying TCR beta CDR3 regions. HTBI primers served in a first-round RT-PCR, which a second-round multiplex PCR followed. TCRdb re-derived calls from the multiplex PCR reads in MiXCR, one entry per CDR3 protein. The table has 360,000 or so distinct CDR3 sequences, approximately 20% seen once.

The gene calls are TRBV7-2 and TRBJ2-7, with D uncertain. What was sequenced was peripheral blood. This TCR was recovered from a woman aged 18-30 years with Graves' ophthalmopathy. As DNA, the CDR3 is TGTGCCAGCAGCTTAGCGAACATACACTCCTACGAGCAGTACTTC. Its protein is CASSLANIHSYEQYF.